Included here is one T cell receptor (beta chain) sequence, with context. Taking its sample share into account, this clonotype is medium-sized (0.01 to 0.1%). Its recognized antigen is unknown. Within one base of it there is no much larger clone, and no base qualities were kept. Reading the germline V gene gives CDR1 SQVTM and CDR2 ANQGSEA. V is clipped by 0 bases and J by 0 bases, and the sequence between their germline boundaries is 8 bases long. The CDR3 spans 14 residues, from the cysteine through the phenylalanine. Solely the CDR3 DNA is kept, with 42 bases framed from the first base. The data derive from a study of HIV-infected patients and healthy controls (dated by TCRdb to the mid-2010s). Study-wide context: After three months of therapy, CD4 counts in about 85% of the 16 patients increased to a modest but significant degree while remaining below normal ranges. Patients exhibited no overall T-cell lymphocytopenia, and total CDR3 counts per chain were not significantly different from those of controls. The study tested whether deep TCR repertoire sequencing of HIV patients' small blood samples could capture immune perturbation and reconstitution. After a further year of therapy, viral load was undetectable in all patients, having already become undetectable in about 75% of the 16 patients by the second bleed. CD8 counts did not change consistently during early therapy, while the CD4:CD8 ratio increased slightly.

Whole blood was used without fractionating the cells, so the repertoire represented all peripheral T cells without sorting. For RNA extraction, 2 to 2.5 ml of peripheral blood was collected into Tempus tubes. HIV-infected adults who had not yet received antiretroviral therapy and were about to begin treatment were enrolled, with the first sixteen eligible patients processed. Treatment interruptions were among the grounds for excluding patients from enrollment, as were febrile or AIDS-related illness, tumors, hepatitis B or C coinfection, immunomodulatory therapy and recent vaccination. Residual genomic DNA was removed with the TURBO-DNase kit and globin mRNA was depleted with GLOBINclear. Pretreatment blood from HIV-infected patients was collected just before antiretroviral therapy was started. Summary of the overall study and its limitations: The use of whole blood limited sequencing depth and precluded separation of the dynamics of distinct T-cell subpopulations. During therapy, HIV-associated CDR3s significantly decreased in frequency, while CMV-associated CDR3s did not change significantly, though most became more frequent. Alpha-beta chain pairing was not determined in the samples. Mean usage differed significantly between HIV-infected patients and controls for eight alpha and eight beta V genes. Differing numbers of distinct sequences in patients and controls hindered comparison, and size-matching assigned excessive weight to rare events in the HIV-infected data. Alpha-chain CDR3s from MAIT cells appeared at high frequency in healthy controls but were severely depleted in HIV+ repertoires. HIV-infected repertoires showed significantly elevated mean Gini indices relative to controls, which possibly reflects oligoclonality. Both the Jaccard index and the count of highly shared sequences showed that healthy controls shared more CDR3s between individuals than HIV+ patients did. Slight age and sex profile differences between the study cohorts did not explain the observed diversity differences. Compared with untreated HIV+ repertoires, healthy control repertoires had roughly threefold more distinct CDR3s and higher Shannon diversity. In HIV-infected patients, the apparent post-therapy recovery of the Gini index was not replicated in size-matched repertoire data. Only sixteen HIV-infected individuals were processed, which the authors considered a major limit on how widely the findings apply. Donor HLA types were not determined in the study.

Using SuperScript III with primers targeting the alpha and beta constant regions, 500 to 550 ng of RNA was reverse transcribed. Separate alpha and beta chain libraries were generated by chain-specific third strand synthesis with multiplexing indices. The protocol used a single primer pair to amplify all rearrangements within a chain, which avoided primer bias, and attached molecular barcodes to each cDNA molecule. Purified cDNA was joined by T4 RNA Ligase 1 to a 5' RACE adapter carrying a random hexamer and the SP2 sequencing primer site. Second strand synthesis was primed from the SP2 site with Phusion polymerase, using slow temperature ramps to favor optimal annealing. The 12-nucleotide barcode on each molecule comprised two random hexamer sequences, both introduced before amplification and concatenated. P5 and P7 adapter elements plus a second index were added in a short first PCR, which was followed by a roughly 23-cycle amplification PCR with P5s and P7 primers. The libraries went through 27 PCR cycles in total, were quantified on a Qubit, were sized on a Bioanalyzer, and were diluted to roughly 4.1 nM. The normalized libraries were sequenced on an Illumina MiSeq using 2 x 250 paired-end kits. Reverse transcription reactions underwent purification over MinElute columns, with elution into around 10 ul Tris-Cl. Adapter ligations ran for around 20 hours at 16 degrees C and were afterwards cleaned with AMPure XP beads at a 1:1 ratio. The study's processing was this. Demultiplexed FASTQ files were processed with a modified Decombinator that output V, J, insert and barcode information. Sequences that shared a barcode but differed from the dominant sequence were discarded as errors, and original cDNA molecules were estimated by counting barcodes clustered at Levenshtein distance 3. The R packages ineq, vegan, igraph and RCytoscape were used for downstream analyses, together with IMGT nomenclature and CDR3 definitions. To avoid skew from clonal expansion, each TCR was counted once, and V gene usage was computed over distinct sequences. Whenever two unique CDR3 amino acid sequences within a donor differed by a single Levenshtein edit, similarity networks linked them. The authors compiled published HIV-specific CDR3s (approximately 92 alpha, some 710 beta) and CMV-specific CDR3s (about 14 alpha, 250 or so beta) and searched for them in the repertoires. Random subsampling to size-matched repertoires demonstrated that the decreased diversity in patients did not result from their lower sequence numbers. Clones were called with MiXCR by TCRdb after fastp trimmed the public reads at Q25, and only in-frame beta chains were retained. Duplicate CDR3 protein sequences are folded into a single record with the most common DNA and genes. Clone size and V and J calls follow TCRdb, not the original study. The sample contains about 7,800 distinct CDR3 sequences, approximately 6.1% of them found a single time. The leading ten clones occupy approximately 23% of the sample.

The clonotype originates from an adult with HIV infection. Recombination joined TRBV29-1 with TRBJ1-1; TRBD1 is a possible D gene, resting on 6 matching bases. The sequencing used blood, collected before antiretroviral therapy. The sequenced DNA: TGCAGCGTTGAAGATGGGGGGCTGAACACTGAAGCTTTCTTT. It is translated as CSVEDGGLNTEAFF.